This TCR beta chain was retrieved from a study of blood T cell repertoires in COVID-19. The CDR3 loop spans 17 amino acids. The V and J ends lost 2 bases and 3 bases respectively, with 19 bases between them. Per the germline V gene, CDR1 is MNHEY and CDR2 is SVGEGT. The repertoire was sequenced with immunoSEQ multiplex PCR; TCRdb's copy has only in-frame clones and lacks some. The sample consists of roughly 250,000 clones, roughly 90% of them appearing once. The chain uses TRBV6-2 or TRBV6-3 and TRBJ1-1, with D possibly TRBD1 on 5 matching bases. The receptor comes from a man aged 25-40 years with acute or convalescent COVID-19. Sequenced sample: peripheral blood. In DNA form, the CDR3 reads TGTGCCAGCAGTTACCCGATACCGGGGGGTAGGCACACTGAAGCTTTCTTT. Residues: CASSYPIPGGRHTEAFF.